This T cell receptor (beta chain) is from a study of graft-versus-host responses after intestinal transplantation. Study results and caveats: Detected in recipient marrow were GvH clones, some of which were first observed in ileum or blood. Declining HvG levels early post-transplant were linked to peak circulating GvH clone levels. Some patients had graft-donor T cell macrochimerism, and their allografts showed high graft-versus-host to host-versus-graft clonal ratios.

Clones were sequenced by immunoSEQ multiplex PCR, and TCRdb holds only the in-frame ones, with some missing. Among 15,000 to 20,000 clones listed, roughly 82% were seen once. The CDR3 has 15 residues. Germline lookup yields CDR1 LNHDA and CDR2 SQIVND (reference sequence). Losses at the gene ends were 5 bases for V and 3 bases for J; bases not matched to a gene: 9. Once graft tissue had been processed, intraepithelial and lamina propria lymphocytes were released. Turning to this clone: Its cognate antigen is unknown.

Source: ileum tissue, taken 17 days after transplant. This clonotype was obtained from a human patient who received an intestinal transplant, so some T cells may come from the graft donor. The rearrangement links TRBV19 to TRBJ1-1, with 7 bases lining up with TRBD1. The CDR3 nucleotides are TGTGCCAGTAGTGTCTCCGGGACAGCCCACACTGAAGCTTTCTTT. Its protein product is CASSVSGTAHTEAFF.